The clone carrying this T cell receptor beta chain appeared many times. Antigen specificity is unknown. This record belongs to a study of regulatory T cells in long-lasting Graves disease. Study-wide findings and caveats: Sample size, which was small, may have reduced accuracy.

Time point noted: newly diagnosed GD, antithyroid drugs for less than 3 months. Scientists built the TCR library using RNA that was extracted from PBMCs. This CDR3 is 15 amino acids long. The germline V gene has CDR1 KGHSH and CDR2 LQKENI. The ends were cut back, 1 base at V and 2 bases at J, with 9 bases in the middle. Building of the TCR beta libraries involved iRepertoire HTBI primers and Arm-PCR of CDR3 regions. TCRdb passed the multiplex PCR reads through MiXCR, listing each CDR3 protein once. There are roughly 430,000 distinct CDR3 sequences in the sample; around 17% occur only once, and around 10% lies in the top ten. These data were also reused for a study on T cells in Graves' hyperthyroidism and ophthalmopathy. As that report states: RT-PCR in the first round (using the HTBI primer set) targeted the TCR CDR3. Expanded thyroid clonotypes (above 0.001) were mostly also found in blood.

The sequence derives from a woman aged 30 to 39 with Graves disease. The chain links TRBV18 to TRBJ2-4, with a possible D match to TRBD1 (5 bases). The source material was peripheral blood mononuclear cells (PBMCs), sampled at new diagnosis, from a patient treated with antithyroid drugs. CDR3 loop: CASSPRKGTKNIQYF. CDR3 sequence (DNA): TGTGCCAGCTCACCACGTAAGGGGACCAAAAACATTCAGTACTTC.